This TCR beta chain was recorded in a study of T cell responses to AZD1222 COVID-19 vaccine. Broader study findings: Targeting of unmutated variant regions was reportedly seen in nearly half of spike-specific TCRs. Clonal diversity was possibly underestimated; the donors were predominantly white British and more often female. There were vaccine-associated CD4 TCRs across spike, dominant at 160-218 and 743-854.

The germline V gene has CDR1 MNHEY and CDR2 SVGAGI. V was pared by 5 bases and J by 5 bases, with 7 bases between. This CDR3 has 12 residues. Some second doses came at about 4 weeks and others at about 12 weeks; these were pooled. Details on this clone: Its target is unknown.

Assay used: immunoSEQ multiplex PCR; TCRdb lists only in-frame clones, some missing. The table includes approximately 210,000 clones, approximately 93% detected once. This sequence was found in an adult who received the AZD1222 COVID-19 vaccine. The rearrangement links TRBV6-5 to TRBJ2-1; D is unresolved. This material consisted of peripheral blood, taken 28 days after the second AZD1222 dose. CDR3 sequence reads: CASSPSHNEQFF. The CDR3, as DNA: TGTGCCAGCAGTCCGTCCCACAATGAGCAGTTCTTC.